Below are 27 T cell receptor beta chains sequenced from a single sample in a study of T cell repertoires in cytomegalovirus infection. MiXCR, run by TCRdb on the reads, gives a single entry per CDR3 protein. Of 45,000 to 55,000 distinct CDR3 sequences listed, roughly 18% are singletons. These TCRs' antigens remain unknown. The source was CD8+ T cells from cultured PBMCs, collected from culture after CMV antigen stimulation. The receptors were sampled from a human donor in good health (CMV status not recorded). Some clones in this sample may be carry-over from other donors' samples.

The table lists this clonotype with a few counts. The chain joins TRBV12-3 or TRBV12-4 to TRBJ1-6; D uncertain. The germline V and J ends were trimmed by 7 bases and 7 bases, with 17 bases remaining between them. This CDR3 spans 15 amino acids. The CDR3 here is CASKPSGMGNSPLHF. CDR3 bases: TGTGCCAGCAAACCCTCGGGGATGGGCAATTCACCCCTCCACTTT.

This rearrangement joins TRBV4-1 to TRBJ2-1; 10 bases are a match to TRBD2. This CDR3 has 15 amino acids. V gave up 2 bases and J gave up 9 bases; unmatched junction bases: 7. Looked up from germline, CDR1 is MGHRA and CDR2 is YSYEKL. The CDR3 sequence: CASSQIGTSGIEQFF. In DNA form, the CDR3 reads TGCGCCAGCAGCCAAATTGGCACTAGCGGGATTGAGCAGTTCTTC.

The chain recombines TRBV4-1 with TRBJ2-2; no clear D. Trimming shortened V by 1 base and J by 5 bases, and 5 bases separated the two germline ends. Germline V gene lookup returns CDR1 MGHRA and CDR2 YSYEKL. The CDR3 is 13 residues long. CDR3 protein: CASSQVMTGELFF. CDR3 bases: TGCGCCAGCAGCCAAGTAATGACCGGGGAGCTGTTTTTT.

This clonotype was found a few times. J is TRBJ2-7 and V is TRBV7-9; unclear D gene. CDR1 is SEHNR and CDR2 is FQNEAQ in the germline V gene (reference sequence). CDR3 length equals 11 residues. Trimming took 0 bases from V and 6 from J, leaving 3 bases between them. The CDR3 DNA reads TGTGCCAGCAGCTTAGCAACCGAGCAGTACTTC. Translated: CASSLATEQYF.

The rearrangement joins TRBV6-1 to TRBJ1-5; D gene unclear. Germline-derived CDR1 and CDR2 are MNHNS and SASEGT. The V end lost 11 bases, the J end lost 9 bases, and 8 bases lay between the germline ends. The CDR3 has 9 amino acids. This CDR3 is CAVSRPQHF. DNA for the CDR3: TGTGCCGTCTCCCGGCCCCAGCATTTT.

This clonotype occurred once. The V call is TRBV28, the J call TRBJ2-7; D unclear. This CDR3 spans 13 amino acids. From germline, CDR1 is MDHEN and CDR2 SYDVKM. Trimming stripped 3 bases from V and 6 bases from J, with 12 bases between. The CDR3 loop reads CASSFRPDIEQYF. The DNA of the CDR3 is TGTGCCAGCAGTTTTCGTCCCGATATCGAGCAGTACTTC. Based on the CDR3 plus reference TRBV28 and TRBJ2-7, the full variable domain is DVKVTQSSRYLVKRTGEKVFLECVQDMDHENMFWYRQDPGLGLRLIYFSYDVKMKEKGDIPEGYSVSREKKERFSLILESASTNQTSMYLCASSFRPDIEQYFGPGTRLTVT.

The chain employs TRBV9 and TRBJ2-7, with 7 bases identical to TRBD2. Germline values: CDR1 SGDLS, CDR2 YYNGEE. The CDR3 sequence is 14 residues long. V gave up 3 bases and J gave up 5 bases; unmatched junction bases: 8. As DNA, the CDR3 is TGTGCCAGCAGCGAAATGGGGGGGAGCGACGAGCAGTACTTC. It translates to CASSEMGGSDEQYF.

This clonotype was picked up many times. This chain links TRBV27 with TRBJ2-5, with D unclear. This CDR3 has 13 residues. The V gene's germline CDR1 is MNHEY and CDR2 SMNVEV (reference sequence). Trimming took off 1 base at V and 5 bases at J, with 8 bases between the two ends. CDR3 nucleotide sequence: TGTGCCAGCAGTTTATTCGGTGCGGAGACCCAGTACTTC. This translates into CASSLFGAETQYF.

This clonotype was detected only once. The rearrangement uses TRBV11-3 and TRBJ2-7, with TRBD1 matching 7 bases. V gave up 5 bases and J gave up 7 bases; unmatched junction bases: 8. CDR3 length equals 13 residues. Germline-derived CDR1 and CDR2 are SGHNT and YENEEA. For the CDR3, the DNA is TGTGCCAGCAGCCCGGGACAGCTTGGTGAGCAGTACTTC. Amino acids: CASSPGQLGEQYF.

This chain joins TRBV18 and TRBJ2-3; 11 positions agree with TRBD1. CDR3 length equals 15 residues. Germline V gene lookup returns CDR1 KGHSH and CDR2 LQKENI. J lost 3 bases, V lost 3 bases, and 2 bases had no gene match. The CDR3 spells CASSPGQGATDTQYF. As DNA, the CDR3 is TGTGCCAGCTCACCCGGACAGGGGGCTACAGATACGCAGTATTTT.

This clonotype has at least ten counts. CDR3 residues: CASSHPDRRGGYTF. The CDR3 DNA is TGTGCCAGCAGCCACCCCGACAGGAGAGGTGGCTACACCTTC. The chain recombines TRBV7-9 with TRBJ1-2; D might be TRBD1 (6 bases). This CDR3 has 14 amino acids. CDR1 and CDR2 from the germline V gene are SEHNR and FQNEAQ (reference sequence). The ends were cut back, 5 bases at V and 7 bases at J, with 17 bases in the middle.

The sample holds many counts of this clonotype. V is TRBV4-1 and J is TRBJ2-7; TRBD2 matches 11 bases. Germline V gives CDR1 MGHRA, CDR2 YSYEKL. The CDR3 covers 16 residues. V was pared by 0 bases and J by 2 bases, with 3 bases of the junction left unmatched. The DNA of the CDR3 is TGCGCCAGCAGCCAAGATCAACTAGCGGGAGCCTACGAGCAGTACTTC. Its protein product is CASSQDQLAGAYEQYF.

This clonotype was seen just once. This may be a read error: a much more frequent sequence differs by one nucleotide. The chain links TRBV12-3 or TRBV12-4 to TRBJ2-7; D may match TRBD1 or TRBD2 (5 bases each). The CDR3 has 15 residues. Trimming took 6 bases from V and 5 from J, leaving 20 bases between them. CDR3 DNA: TGTGCCAGCAGCCCACAAGGGGCCGGAGGAGACGAGCAGTACTTC. Protein product: CASSPQGAGGDEQYF.

This chain joins TRBV18 and TRBJ1-1, with unresolved D. V lost 4 bases and J lost 1, with 10 bases in between. This CDR3 comprises 14 residues. Germline V gives CDR1 KGHSH, CDR2 LQKENI. DNA of the CDR3: TGTGCCAGCTCACGACTGGCGGAGAACACTGAAGCTTTCTTT. Translating gives CASSRLAENTEAFF.

This clonotype was detected ten times or more. The chain couples TRBV30 to TRBJ2-1, with TRBD2 identical over 7 bases. The ends lost 6 bases at V and 4 bases at J; junction bases unmatched: 12. CDR1 and CDR2 (germline): GTSNPN, SVGIG (reference sequence). This CDR3 has 15 amino acids. The CDR3 DNA follows: TGTGCCTGTCGACCAGGCGGGAGATTGTACAATGAGCAGTTCTTC. Encoded protein: CACRPGGRLYNEQFF.

The chain joins TRBV28 to TRBJ1-4; no clear D gene. V was pared by 8 bases and J by 5 bases, with 18 bases between. This CDR3 has 15 residues. Germline V gene sequence: CDR1 MDHEN, CDR2 SYDVKM. CDR3 DNA: TGTGCCAGCCGACTTAGTGCCGCCTTAAATGAAAAACTGTTTTTT. Protein product: CASRLSAALNEKLFF.

This clonotype was detected many times. This chain links TRBV19 with TRBJ2-1; D is possibly TRBD1 (5 bases). V lost 5 bases, J lost 2 bases, and 10 bases lay in between. Germline CDR1 and CDR2: LNHDA and SQIVND (reference sequence). This CDR3 is built from 14 residues. CDR3 residues: CASSWGGPYNEQFF. The DNA of the CDR3 is TGTGCCAGTAGTTGGGGCGGCCCCTACAATGAGCAGTTCTTC.

A few counts support this clonotype. CDR3 amino acids: CSVEGGGPPDTQYF. In DNA, the CDR3 is TGCAGCGTTGAAGGGGGGGGGCCCCCAGATACGCAGTATTTT. The chain uses TRBV29-1 and TRBJ2-3, with D perhaps TRBD2 (7 bases). Trimming took off 1 base at V and 4 bases at J, with 12 bases between the two ends. This CDR3 is 14 amino acids long. CDR1 SQVTM and CDR2 ANQGSEA come from the germline V gene.

In its sample, this clonotype was seen many times. The V and J genes are TRBV11-3 and TRBJ1-1; unclear D gene. The germline CDR1 and CDR2 sequences are SGHNT and YENEEA. The CDR3 extends over 11 amino acids. The V gene lost 4 bases and the J gene lost 8 bases, with 8 bases spanning the gap. This CDR3 is CASSSGPEAFF. CDR3 nucleotide sequence: TGTGCCAGCAGCTCCGGACCCGAAGCTTTCTTT.

This chain uses TRBV7-6 with TRBJ2-2, with D perhaps TRBD2 (7 bases). CDR3 length: 20 amino acids. Deletions cut 6 bases from V and 2 bases from J, with 28 bases between. Germline values: CDR1 SGHVS, CDR2 FNYEAQ. The CDR3 sequence is CASRRGGGRMTSHNTGELFF. DNA for the CDR3: TGTGCCAGCAGAAGGGGGGGGGGCCGTATGACCTCCCATAACACCGGGGAGCTGTTTTTT.

Notes on this clonotype: A much larger clone differs from this one at a single base, so this may be a read error. The chain is built from TRBV12-3 or TRBV12-4 and TRBJ1-5; no definite D call. The CDR3 consists of 14 residues. CDR3: CANSRARSNQPQHF. CDR3 coding DNA: TGTGCCAACAGTCGCGCTAGGAGCAATCAGCCCCAGCATTTT.

This clonotype is a singleton in its sample. An end of the junction differs from the germline gene, which may be a read error. The V and J genes are TRBV28 and TRBJ2-3, with 9 bases lining up with TRBD2. The CDR3 has 16 residues. Germline V lookup: CDR1 MDHEN, CDR2 SYDVKM. The CDR3 coding sequence is TGTGCCAACAGTTTTTCACCTAGCGGGGACACAGATACGCAGTATTTT. Its protein product is CANSFSPSGDTDTQYF.

DNA for the CDR3: TGTGCCAGCAGATGGACAGGGGGTTCCGGGGAGCTGTTTTTT. This codes for CASRWTGGSGELFF. This chain connects TRBV27 to TRBJ2-2; 10 nucleotides align to TRBD1. CDR3 size: 14 residues. Germline CDR1 is MNHEY and CDR2 is SMNVEV (reference sequence). The V and J ends lost 6 bases and 6 bases, in that order; junction bases with no gene match: 4.

The gene calls are TRBV11-2 and TRBJ2-7; 11 nucleotides agree with TRBD2. This CDR3 is built from 19 residues. Germline V gene sequence: CDR1 SGHAT, CDR2 FQNNGV. V gave up 0 bases and J gave up 3 bases; unmatched junction bases: 13. The CDR3, as DNA: TGTGCCAGCAGCTTAGATCGAGGACTAGCGGGCCTCAGTCGCTACGAGCAGTACTTC. This translates into CASSLDRGLAGLSRYEQYF.

The table lists this clonotype with many counts. The V and J genes are TRBV12-3 or TRBV12-4 and TRBJ1-6, with TRBD1 identical over 10 bases. CDR3 length: 16 amino acids. V trimming: 6 bases; J trimming: 7 bases; junction bases outside the gene matches: 9. This CDR3 is CASRKSGQGTNSPLHF. The CDR3 bases are TGTGCCAGCAGGAAGTCGGGACAGGGGACGAATTCACCCCTCCACTTT.

There are many counts of this clonotype. The V and J genes are TRBV7-9 and TRBJ1-2; 9 nucleotides line up with TRBD1. Losses at the gene ends were 5 bases for V and 0 bases for J; bases not matched to a gene: 4. Germline lookup yields CDR1 SEHNR and CDR2 FQNEAQ (reference sequence). There are 15 residues in the CDR3. As DNA, the CDR3 is TGTGCCAGCAGCCATACAGGGGGCTCTAACTATGGCTACACCTTC. Protein: CASSHTGGSNYGYTF.

The genes are TRBV7-9 and TRBJ2-1; TRBD2 matches at 7 bases. CDR3 length equals 15 residues. Germline V lookup: CDR1 SEHNR, CDR2 FQNEAQ (reference sequence). J gave up 4 bases and V 4 bases, and 7 bases lay outside the gene matches. The CDR3 sequence is CASSSRSSGYNEQFF. The CDR3 DNA reads TGTGCCAGCAGCTCTCGAAGTAGCGGGTACAATGAGCAGTTCTTC.